This is a list of T cell receptor beta chains from one sample in a study of PD-1 blockade in classical Hodgkin lymphoma. Clones were read by immunoSEQ multiplex PCR, and TCRdb kept only the in-frame ones, dropping some. The top ten clones hold roughly a fifth of a sample with approximately 80,000 clones, 89% of them seen once. Sequencing used peripheral blood mononuclear cells (PBMCs), obtained at baseline. These receptors were collected from a human donor with classical Hodgkin lymphoma. Each CDR3 is given with its conserved first and last residue. The order of the fields is D gene, CDR3 length, J gene, V gene, CDR3 DNA, CDR3 protein. D genes are given only for firm matches.

d_gene: .; len: 11; j_gene: TRBJ2-1; v_gene: TRBV20-1; CDR3nt: TGCAGTGCTACCGTAGCTGGTGAGCAGTTCTTC; CDR3aa: CSATVAGEQFF
d_gene: .; len: 14; j_gene: TRBJ2-3; v_gene: TRBV25-1; CDR3nt: TGTGCCAGCAGTGGTGTATCGGTTGCAGATACGCAGTATTTT; CDR3aa: CASSGVSVADTQYF
d_gene: .; len: 15; j_gene: TRBJ2-2; v_gene: TRBV27; CDR3nt: TGTGCCAGCAGTTTGAGGGGAGGCAACACCGGGGAGCTGTTTTTT; CDR3aa: CASSLRGGNTGELFF
d_gene: .; len: 14; j_gene: TRBJ2-3; v_gene: TRBV5-1; CDR3nt: TGCGCCAGCAGCGGGCTAGGAAGATCAGATACGCAGTATTTT; CDR3aa: CASSGLGRSDTQYF
d_gene: .; len: 13; j_gene: TRBJ2-5; v_gene: TRBV18; CDR3nt: TGTGCCAGCTCACCTGCCGGGCAAGAGACCCAGTACTTC; CDR3aa: CASSPAGQETQYF
d_gene: .; len: 13; j_gene: TRBJ1-2; v_gene: TRBV27; CDR3nt: TGTGCCAGCAGTTTACGGCAGGGAGATGGCTACACCTTC; CDR3aa: CASSLRQGDGYTF
d_gene: .; len: 14; j_gene: TRBJ1-2; v_gene: TRBV5-1; CDR3nt: TGCGCCAGCAGCTCGGACGGGATCAACTATGGCTACACCTTC; CDR3aa: CASSSDGINYGYTF
d_gene: TRBD1; len: 16; j_gene: TRBJ1-4; v_gene: TRBV7-9; CDR3nt: TGTGCCAGCAGCTTGGCCCAGGGGGCATCTAATGAAAAACTGTTTTTT; CDR3aa: CASSLAQGASNEKLFF
d_gene: .; len: 13; j_gene: TRBJ2-3; v_gene: TRBV10-3; CDR3nt: TGTGCCATCAGTGAGGACATAACGGATACGCAGTATTTT; CDR3aa: CAISEDITDTQYF
d_gene: TRBD2; len: 14; j_gene: TRBJ2-1; v_gene: TRBV5-6; CDR3nt: TGTGCCAGCAGCTCTAGCGGCCTTTACAATGAGCAGTTCTTC; CDR3aa: CASSSSGLYNEQFF
d_gene: TRBD1; len: 16; j_gene: TRBJ2-2; v_gene: TRBV9; CDR3nt: TGTGCCAGCAGCCCAGAGGGACAGGGGGCGACCGGGGAGCTGTTTTTT; CDR3aa: CASSPEGQGATGELFF